This T cell receptor (beta chain) was identified in a study of beta chain features in type 1 diabetes. About the study: Patients shared similar age, gender and cell yields with healthy donors.

Concerning this clone itself: Other DNA sequences from this sample encode an identical CDR3 as well.

The germline V gene has CDR1 MNHEY and CDR2 SVGAGI. This CDR3 is 11 amino acids long. The V gene lost 3 bases and the J gene lost 5 bases, with 4 bases spanning the gap. Expressed TCRB transcripts were sequenced because the isolated RNA had all been reverse transcribed beforehand. TCRdb's copy holds only in-frame clones and misses some; the assay was immunoSEQ multiplex PCR. The top ten clones hold around 0.065% of a sample with around 500,000 clones, approximately 28% of them seen once. What was sequenced was naive CD4+ T cells from blood. The receptor was derived from a man aged 18 to 30 in good health. The V gene is TRBV6-5, the J gene TRBJ2-5; D is ambiguous. This CDR3 reads CASSYRETQYF. CDR3 in DNA: TGTGCCAGCAGTTATAGGGAGACCCAGTACTTC.